This TCR beta chain was recovered during a study of cytomegalovirus exposure and HLA in healthy donors. For this clone: Its antigen is currently unknown.

Study conclusions and caveats: TCR beta chains associated with HLA were, in a later analysis, more clonally expanded than equally common others.

The primer mix had 60 Vbeta and 13 Jbeta primers. The data were produced by immunoSEQ multiplex PCR, yet TCRdb's version contains in-frame clones alone and is incomplete. The sample includes around 85,000 clones, around 80% of them seen just once. This clonotype was obtained from a man aged 25 to 40 in good health and CMV-seronegative. Specimen: PBMCs.

The DNA of the CDR3 is TGTGCCAGCAGCTACATGACAGGGCCGAACACTGAAGCTTTCTTT. Its protein product is CASSYMTGPNTEAFF. This chain connects TRBV11-2 to TRBJ1-1; 7 nucleotides match TRBD1. Losses at the gene ends were 4 bases for V and 1 base for J; bases not matched to a gene: 6. The V gene's germline CDR1 is SGHAT and CDR2 FQNNGV. The CDR3 contains 15 residues.